The 3 T cell receptor beta chains listed next were all sequenced from one sample in a study of blood T cell repertoires in COVID-19. This table comes from immunoSEQ multiplex PCR, and its TCRdb copy is limited to in-frame clones, with some not included. The repertoire holds 97,000 or so clones, with about nine tenths as singletons. Sequencing was carried out using peripheral blood. These receptors were obtained from a man in his fifties or sixties with acute or convalescent COVID-19.

V gene TRBV19 combines with J gene TRBJ2-1; 8 positions agree with TRBD2. The V gene end was trimmed by 4 bases and the J gene end by 5 bases; junction bases not matched to a gene: 4. The CDR3 runs 14 residues. CDR1 LNHDA and CDR2 SQIVND come from the germline V gene (reference sequence). Written as DNA, the CDR3 is TGTGCCAGTAGTAACAAGCGGGGGAACAATGAGCAGTTCTTC. It translates to CASSNKRGNNEQFF. Complete variable domain (other parts from reference TRBV19 and TRBJ2-1): DGGITQSPKYLFRKEGQNVTLSCEQNLNHDAMYWYRQDPGQGLRLIYYSQIVNDFQKGDIAEGYSVSREKKESFPLTVTSAQKNPTAFYLCASSNKRGNNEQFFGPGTRLTVL.

The rearrangement links TRBV2 to TRBJ1-5; 9 positions match TRBD1. Germline lookup yields CDR1 SNHLY and CDR2 FYNNEI. CDR3 length: 15 residues. V shed 7 bases, J shed 3 bases, and the junction held 7 bases outside the gene matches. The CDR3 DNA follows: TGTGCCAGCAAGGGCGGACAGGGGAACAATCAGCCCCAGCATTTT. This codes for CASKGGQGNNQPQHF.

This clone was picked up one time. This rearrangement joins TRBV6-6 to TRBJ1-1, with 9 bases identical to TRBD1. This CDR3 has 15 amino acids. CDR1 and CDR2 from the germline V gene are MNHNY and SVGAGI (reference sequence). The ends lost 2 bases at V and 6 bases at J; junction bases unmatched: 7. Here the CDR3 reads CASSYLGTGTPEAFF. DNA for the CDR3: TGTGCCAGCAGTTACCTCGGGACAGGGACTCCTGAAGCTTTCTTT.